One T cell receptor (beta chain) is described in this entry. The clone's antigen remains unknown. No much larger clone is present one base from it, and per-base qualities are unavailable. The immunoSEQ Assay was the method used to sequence TCRbeta CDR3 regions. After extraction, genomic DNA underwent amplification by bias-controlled multiplex PCR, followed by high-throughput sequencing. From the authors' description of their analysis: To quantify the absolute abundance of every unique TCRbeta CDR3 region, sequences were collapsed and filtered. T cell fraction was estimated by normalization of TCRbeta template counts to usable DNA, with usable DNA being measured through amplification of reference genes present in all nucleated cells. Repertoire TCRs were annotated as SARS-CoV-2-specific when V gene, CDR3 amino acid sequence and J gene were exactly matched to a known reactive TCR set. MIRA supplied the reference SARS-CoV-2 TCR set, which was filtered for enrichment in COVID-19-positive ImmuneCODE repertoires so that public or cross-reactive TCRs were removed. Using the MIRA antigens, annotated TCRs were further analysed by specific ORF or by position within an ORF. Breadth was defined as annotated unique rearrangements over total unique productive rearrangements; depth was the summed frequency of those rearrangements. TCR breadth was compared between groups using two-sided Wilcoxon rank-sum tests. TCRdb holds this immuneACCESS table with in-frame rearrangements only. Some clones are missing; in checked studies, unresolved V genes explain under half, and the rest has no known cause. That table gives V, J and clone size, and the DNA gave D and trimming. The table for this sample lists 350,000 to 500,000 clones; more than 80% of them were counted only once. Jointly, the top ten make up over 9% of the sample.

The treatment or condition label of this sample denotes: 19 received Ad26.COV2.S at low or high dose, single or two shots; roughly five received placebo; per-sample allocation not given. Repertoires of vaccine and placebo recipients were sequenced from samples collected on day 63 after the first injection. In Cohort 1b, about two dozen adults aged 18-55 years were enrolled at a single site in Boston, USA, between 29 July and 7 August 2020. Ad26.COV2.S was a replication-incompetent adenovirus type 26 vector that expressed a prefusion-stabilized SARS-CoV-2 spike protein derived from the original Wuhan strain. This entry comes from a study of Ad26.COV2.S vaccination and SARS-CoV-2 variants (dated by TCRdb to 2020 to 2023). A note on the overall study: Vaccine-arm donors were drawn from COV1001, a multicentre, randomized, double-blind, placebo-controlled phase I-IIa trial of Ad26.COV2.S in healthy adults. Dosing of Ad26.COV2.S was intramuscular, at either 5x10^10 or 1x10^11 viral particles, delivered as one shot or as two shots spaced 56 days apart. TCRbeta repertoire sequencing was used to assess the specificity and breadth of SARS-CoV-2-reactive T cell receptors after Ad26.COV2.S vaccination. Throughout the experiments and outcome assessment, investigators stayed blinded to trial group allocation. A total of around 32 samples were included in the TCR-sequenced set, comprising about 20 Ad26.COV2.S vaccine recipients, 5 placebo recipients and 8 SARS-CoV-2 convalescent individuals. Trial participants were randomized into five groups of five: low-dose or high-dose Ad26.COV2.S given once or twice, or placebo on both occasions. What the study reported, not specific to this receptor: Vaccine and placebo recipients had similar non-spike TCR breadth, a finding consistent with the vaccine containing only spike. Substantial breadth of spike-specific CD8+ and CD4+ T cell responses was reported after vaccination. The authors noted that total T cell responses may have been underestimated by the TCR breadth and depth analyses. Ad26.COV2.S recipients had higher spike-specific TCR breadth than placebo recipients (P = 0.0014). Comparing responses between vaccine doses or regimens was not something the study was powered to do.

This sequence was found in a person between 18 and 65 years old who received the Ad26.COV2.S COVID-19 vaccine or a placebo. The input for sequencing was peripheral blood, taken in a trial of Ad26.COV2.S vaccine versus placebo.

The nucleotide sequence is given as TGTGCCAGCTCACCCGCGGACAGCGGGAACACTGAAGCTTTCTTT. This translates into CASSPADSGNTEAFF. This chain is built from TRBV18 and TRBJ1-1, with a weak D call of TRBD1 (6 bases match). The germline V gene encodes CDR1 KGHSH and CDR2 LQKENI. V lost 3 bases and J lost 1 base; the stretch between them is 12 bases long. Counted from cysteine to phenylalanine, this CDR3 has 15 amino acids. The kept DNA is CDR3 alone, 45 bases in frame from the first base. Beyond the CDR3, the reference TRBV18 and TRBJ1-1 genes provide the residues; the full variable domain reads: NAGVMQNPRHLVRRRGQEARLRCSPMKGHSHVYWYRQLPEEGLKFMVYLQKENIIDESGMPKERFSAEFPKEGPSILRIQQVVRGDSAAYFCASSPADSGNTEAFFGQGTRLTVV.